The rows below give T cell receptor beta chains drawn from one sample of a study of blood T cell repertoires in COVID-19. The assay was immunoSEQ multiplex PCR, and TCRdb's table has in-frame clones only and misses some. This sample has approximately 300,000 clones, with about 85% found just once. Sequences were obtained from peripheral blood. These receptors originate from a human donor with COVID-19, enrolled during active disease. The donor label of this sample is uncertain. Each CDR3 is given with its conserved first and last residue. D genes are given only for firm matches. Expanded clones are given a class, and other clones once, few, many or no size at all.

TRBJ1-4	TRBV5-5	NA	NA	TGTGCCAGCAGCCAATCAGTTGCAACTAATGAAAAACTGTTTTTT	CASSQSVATNEKLFF
TRBJ1-3	TRBV6-5	TRBD1	NA	TGTGCCAGCAGTTTGACAGGGTTTGACGGAAACACCATATATTTT	CASSLTGFDGNTIYF
TRBJ2-7	TRBV5-8	NA	NA	TGTGCCAGCAGCTTGGCGCAGGGGAGCTCCTACGAGCAGTACTTC	CASSLAQGSSYEQYF
TRBJ2-1	TRBV28	NA	NA	TGTGCCAGCAGCACCACGATGGGCGGACAAGGAGTAAATGAGCAGTTCTTC	CASSTTMGGQGVNEQFF
TRBJ2-7	TRBV6-2/TRBV6-3	TRBD2	NA	TGTGCCAGCAGTCGACATCTAGCGGGTAGCTACGAGCAGTACTTC	CASSRHLAGSYEQYF
TRBJ1-3	TRBV27	NA	NA	TGTGCCACCTCCCCGAACCGGGGGGCATTCACTGGAAACACCATATATTTT	CATSPNRGAFTGNTIYF
TRBJ1-2	TRBV29-1	TRBD1	NA	TGCAGCGTTGAAGGAGGACAGGGGGCGAGGGGCTACACCTTC	CSVEGGQGARGYTF
TRBJ2-2	TRBV4-3	NA	NA	TGCGCCAGCAGCCAAGATCCAGCGAACACCGGGGAGCTGTTTTTT	CASSQDPANTGELFF
TRBJ1-3	TRBV28	NA	NA	TGTGCCAGCACCAATCGCCCGGGCTCTGGAAACACCATATATTTT	CASTNRPGSGNTIYF
TRBJ2-5	TRBV7-9	NA	few	TGTGCCAGCAGCCCCGGGGGCGGGGGCAAGGAGACCCAGTACTTC	CASSPGGGGKETQYF
TRBJ2-7	TRBV5-1	TRBD1	NA	TGCGCCAGCAGTTTCGGGACAGGGGGCTACGAGCAGTACTTC	CASSFGTGGYEQYF
TRBJ1-2	TRBV27	NA	NA	TGTGCCAGCAGCCTGAGCTGGAGGGACTATGGCTACACCTTC	CASSLSWRDYGYTF
TRBJ2-2	TRBV4-2	NA	NA	TGTGCCAGCAGCCAAGAAGCGTCTAACACCGGGGAGCTGTTTTTT	CASSQEASNTGELFF
TRBJ2-7	TRBV18	TRBD1	NA	TGTGCCAGCTCACTAGAGACAGGGGGCTACGAGCAGTACTTC	CASSLETGGYEQYF
TRBJ1-5	TRBV7-2	NA	NA	TGTGCCAGCAGCTTAGTTGGGGAGGGATGGGGCAATCAGCCCCAGCATTTT	CASSLVGEGWGNQPQHF
TRBJ1-5	TRBV9	NA	NA	TGTGCCAGCAATGAGCCCAGGGCTAGTAATCAGCCCCAGCATTTT	CASNEPRASNQPQHF
TRBJ1-1	TRBV7-2	NA	NA	TGTGCCAGCAGCTTAATGGTGGCTAACACTGAAGCTTTCTTT	CASSLMVANTEAFF
TRBJ2-5	TRBV28	TRBD2	NA	TGTGCCAGCAGTTACGGCGGGAGAGAGACCCAGTACTTC	CASSYGGRETQYF
TRBJ1-6	TRBV4-3	NA	NA	TGCGCCAGCAGCCAAGAGGCAGGGATGAATTCACCCCTCCACTTT	CASSQEAGMNSPLHF
TRBJ2-7	TRBV6-5	TRBD1	once	TGTGCCAGCAGAGGACAGGGATCACCATACGAGCAGTACTTC	CASRGQGSPYEQYF
TRBJ1-2	TRBV19	TRBD1	NA	TGTGCCAGTAGTATCGGGCGGACAGGGGCCTATGGCTACACCTTC	CASSIGRTGAYGYTF
TRBJ1-3	TRBV18	NA	NA	TGTGCCAGCTCCGGGGTAGGAGGTTCTGGAAACACCATATATTTT	CASSGVGGSGNTIYF
TRBJ1-3	TRBV29-1	NA	NA	TGCAGCGTTGCGGGATCCGCTGGAAACACCATATATTTT	CSVAGSAGNTIYF
TRBJ1-5	TRBV28	TRBD1	once	TGTGCCAGCAGCCGACAGGGTGGGAATCAGCCCCAGCATTTT	CASSRQGGNQPQHF
TRBJ2-1	TRBV3-1/TRBV3-2	NA	NA	TGTGCCAGCAGCCAAGATAGGAGTCTGGAAGGAATACGCTACAATGAGCAGTTCTTC	CASSQDRSLEGIRYNEQFF
TRBJ1-1	TRBV10-3	TRBD1	NA	TGTGCCATCAGTGAACAGGGGGAAGGAGCTTTCTTT	CAISEQGEGAFF
TRBJ2-2	TRBV4-3	TRBD1	NA	TGCGCCAGCAGCCAGGACAGGGGGGCCGGGGAGCTGTTTTTT	CASSQDRGAGELFF
TRBJ2-1	TRBV19	TRBD1	NA	TGTGCCAGTACGACAGGGCCCTTACGGAATGAGCAGTTCTTC	CASTTGPLRNEQFF
TRBJ2-7	TRBV7-8	TRBD2	NA	TGTGCCAGCAGCTTAGTTGGAGGACTAGCTTTCTACGAGCAGTACTTC	CASSLVGGLAFYEQYF
TRBJ1-4	TRBV7-6	TRBD1	NA	TGTGCCAGCAGCACCAGGGGGTATAATGAAAAACTGTTTTTT	CASSTRGYNEKLFF
TRBJ2-3	TRBV3-1/TRBV3-2	NA	NA	TGTGCCAGCAGCCCCGTAGCGGCCACAGATACGCAGTATTTT	CASSPVAATDTQYF
TRBJ2-5	TRBV15	NA	NA	TGTGCCACCAGCAGAGATTTGGTGGGAGTGGAGACCCGGTACTTC	CATSRDLVGVETRYF
TRBJ2-1	TRBV18	NA	NA	TGTGCCAGCTCGACGACGGGGGACAATGAGCAGTTCTTC	CASSTTGDNEQFF
TRBJ1-2	TRBV15	TRBD1	NA	TGTGCCACCAGCAGAGGGGACAGCCTGATCTATGGCTACACCTTC	CATSRGDSLIYGYTF
TRBJ1-1	TRBV4-3	NA	NA	TGCGCCAGCAGCCCCTCGGGGGGTATGAACACTGAAGCTTTCTTT	CASSPSGGMNTEAFF
TRBJ1-6	TRBV7-9	NA	NA	TGTGCCAGCAGCTTTTGGGACGCGGGGGCTCGCCTCCACTTT	CASSFWDAGARLHF
TRBJ2-1	TRBV6-5	NA	NA	TGTGCCAGCATGCGGGTCAGCTCCTACAATGAGCAGTTCTTC	CASMRVSSYNEQFF